This T cell receptor (beta chain) was sequenced for a study of OX40 agonist ivuxolimab in advanced cancers. At the level of the study: The dose of intravenous ivuxolimab that patients received every 2 weeks ranged from 0.01 to 10 mg/kg.

This CDR3 is 12 amino acids long. V was pared by 10 bases and J by 2 bases, with 3 bases of the junction left unmatched. The germline V gene has CDR1 MNHEY and CDR2 SVGAGI. Clones were sequenced by immunoSEQ multiplex PCR, and TCRdb holds only the in-frame ones, with some missing. The table has about 35,000 clones, roughly 89% seen once. The sequence came from an adult with an advanced solid tumor such as melanoma, head and neck, liver or kidney cancer. The chain combines TRBV6-5 with TRBJ2-7, with 9 bases lining up with TRBD2. The sample in question was CD4+ or CD8+ T cells sorted from blood, obtained in a trial of the OX40 agonist ivuxolimab. Here the CDR3 DNA reads TGTGCCACAGGCGGGAGGGCCTACGAGCAGTACTTC. It translates to CATGGRAYEQYF.